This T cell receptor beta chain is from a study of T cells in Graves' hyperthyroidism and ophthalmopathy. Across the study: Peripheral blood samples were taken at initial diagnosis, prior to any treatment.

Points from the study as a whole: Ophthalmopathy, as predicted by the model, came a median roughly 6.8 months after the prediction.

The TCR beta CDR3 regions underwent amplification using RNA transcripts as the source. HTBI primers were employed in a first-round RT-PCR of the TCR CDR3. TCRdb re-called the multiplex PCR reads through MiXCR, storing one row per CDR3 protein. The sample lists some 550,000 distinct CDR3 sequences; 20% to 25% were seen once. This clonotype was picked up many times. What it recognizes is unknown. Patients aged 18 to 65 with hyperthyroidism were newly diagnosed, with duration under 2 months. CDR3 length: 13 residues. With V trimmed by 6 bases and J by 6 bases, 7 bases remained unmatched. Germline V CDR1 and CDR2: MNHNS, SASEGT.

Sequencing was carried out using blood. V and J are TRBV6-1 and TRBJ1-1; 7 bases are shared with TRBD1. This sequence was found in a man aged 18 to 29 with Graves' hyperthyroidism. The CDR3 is CASRPDRASEAFF. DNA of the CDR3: TGTGCCAGCAGGCCAGACAGGGCCTCTGAAGCTTTCTTT.